This T cell receptor (beta chain) derives from a study of cytomegalovirus exposure and HLA in healthy donors. Study summary: HLA-typed donors contributed around 85 million unique TCRs, which were held in an early data release. General study findings and limits: Whilst most TCR sequences proved rare, a subset of public TCRs occurred across many donors.

Germline V gives CDR1 SEHNR, CDR2 FQNEAQ (reference sequence). V lost 2 bases to trimming and J lost 4 bases, with 21 bases between them. CDR3 length: 17 residues. Notes on this clone: The antigen is unknown.

The PCR employed 60 Vbeta primers together with 13 Jbeta primers. Clones were sequenced by immunoSEQ multiplex PCR, and TCRdb holds only the in-frame ones, with some missing. The repertoire table contains some 150,000 clones. The chain joins TRBV7-9 to TRBJ2-7; D is possibly TRBD1 (7 bases). The clonotype comes from a woman aged 18-29 years in good health and CMV-seropositive. Sample: PBMCs. Here the CDR3 DNA reads TGTGCCAGCAGCTTATTAGGCGGGACAGCAGCCAGATACGAGCAGTACTTC. It codes for CASSLLGGTAARYEQYF.